The table lists the clone carrying this T cell receptor (beta chain) with a few counts. The data are from a study of response to subunit inactivated influenza vaccine. There are 16 residues in the CDR3. From germline, CDR1 is LGHNA and CDR2 YSLEER. Trimming took 3 bases from V and 0 from J, leaving 11 bases between them. TCRdb itself ran the RT-PCR reads through MiXCR, one entry per CDR3 protein. In the table there are about 480,000 distinct CDR3 sequences, around 25% of which are singletons. The sequence was collected from a man aged 45-65 years who received an inactivated influenza vaccine. The rearrangement links TRBV4-3 to TRBJ2-2, with D possibly called TRBD1 or TRBD2 (5 bases each). Sequencing used CD4+ T cells sorted from PBMCs, obtained more than 4 days after vaccination. CDR3 nucleotides: TGCGCCAGCAGCCAGGGACCGAATTCGAACACCGGGGAGCTGTTTTTT. It yields the protein CASSQGPNSNTGELFF.